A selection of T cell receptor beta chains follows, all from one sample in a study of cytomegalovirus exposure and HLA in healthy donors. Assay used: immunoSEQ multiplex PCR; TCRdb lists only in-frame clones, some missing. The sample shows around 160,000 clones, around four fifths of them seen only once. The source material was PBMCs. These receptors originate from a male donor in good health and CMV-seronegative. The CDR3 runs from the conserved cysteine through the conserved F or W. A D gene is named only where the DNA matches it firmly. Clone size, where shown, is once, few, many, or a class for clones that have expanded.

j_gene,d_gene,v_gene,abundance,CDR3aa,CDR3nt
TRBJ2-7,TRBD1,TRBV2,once,CASSGDSYEQYF,TGTGCCAGCAGTGGGGACAGTTACGAGCAGTACTTC
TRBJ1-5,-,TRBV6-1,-,CASHREGQPQHF,TGTGCCAGCCACAGGGAGGGTCAGCCCCAGCATTTT
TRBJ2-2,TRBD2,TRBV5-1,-,CASSLALAGPTGELFF,TGCGCCAGCAGCTTGGCTCTAGCGGGGCCCACCGGGGAGCTGTTTTTT
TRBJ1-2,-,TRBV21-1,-,CASSGTVPYGYTF,TGTGCCAGCAGTGGGACAGTTCCTTATGGCTACACCTTC
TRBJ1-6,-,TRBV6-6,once,CASSPDSPLHF,TGTGCCAGCAGCCCTGATTCACCCCTCCACTTT
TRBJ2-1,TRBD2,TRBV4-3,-,CASSQDRLRTSGSEQFF,TGCGCCAGCAGCCAAGATAGGTTGAGGACTAGCGGGAGTGAGCAGTTCTTC
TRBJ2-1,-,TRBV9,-,CASSAPLGAGTHYNEQFF,TGTGCCAGCAGCGCACCCCTTGGGGCGGGAACCCACTACAATGAGCAGTTCTTC
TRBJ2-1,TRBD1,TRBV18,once,CASSPRGPGQSSYNEQFF,TGTGCCAGCTCACCAAGGGGGCCGGGACAGAGCTCCTACAATGAGCAGTTCTTC
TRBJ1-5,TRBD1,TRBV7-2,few,CASSLAQGVRQPQHF,TGTGCCAGCAGCTTAGCGCAGGGGGTTAGACAGCCCCAGCATTTT
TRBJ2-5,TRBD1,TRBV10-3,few,CAISEGGTGKTQYF,TGTGCCATCAGTGAGGGGGGGACAGGGAAGACCCAGTACTTC
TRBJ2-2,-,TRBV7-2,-,CASSPPSGLGPGELFF,TGTGCCAGCAGCCCCCCCTCGGGGTTGGGCCCCGGGGAGCTGTTTTTT
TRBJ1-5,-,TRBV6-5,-,CASSSEQGRQPQHF,TGTGCCAGCAGTTCTGAACAGGGAAGGCAGCCCCAGCATTTT
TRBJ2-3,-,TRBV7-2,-,CASSLGGTSSTQYF,TGTGCCAGCAGCTTAGGGGGGACTTCGTCGACGCAGTATTTT
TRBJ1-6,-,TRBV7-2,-,CASSFSRGAGSPLHF,TGTGCCAGCAGCTTTTCGCGGGGCGCGGGATCACCCCTCCACTTT
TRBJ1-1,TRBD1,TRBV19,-,CASTPTGRTEAFF,TGTGCCAGTACCCCGACAGGGAGAACTGAAGCTTTCTTT
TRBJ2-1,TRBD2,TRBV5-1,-,CASSLDLRGDHNEQFF,TGCGCCAGCAGCTTGGATTTGCGGGGGGACCACAATGAGCAGTTCTTC
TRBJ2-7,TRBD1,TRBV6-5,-,CASSQGQGSSYEQYF,TGTGCCAGCAGCCAGGGACAGGGGTCCTCCTACGAGCAGTACTTC
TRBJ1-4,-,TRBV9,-,CASSPTPYDEKLFF,TGTGCCAGCAGCCCGACACCCTATGATGAAAAACTGTTTTTT
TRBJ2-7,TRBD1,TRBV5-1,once,CASSPGTASYEQYF,TGCGCCAGCAGCCCCGGGACAGCGTCCTACGAGCAGTACTTC
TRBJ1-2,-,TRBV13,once,CASSLGAGGYTF,TGTGCCAGCAGCTTGGGGGCGGGTGGCTACACCTTC
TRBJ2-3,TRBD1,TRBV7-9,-,CSSGSGQATTDTQYF,TGTTCCAGCGGCTCTGGACAGGCCACCACAGATACGCAGTATTTT
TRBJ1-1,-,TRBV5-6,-,CASSFMGGTEAFF,TGTGCCAGCAGCTTTATGGGGGGCACTGAAGCTTTCTTT
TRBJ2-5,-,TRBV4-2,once,CASSQGLERTQYF,TGTGCCAGCAGCCAAGGACTAGAGAGGACCCAGTACTTC
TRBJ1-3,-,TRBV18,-,CASSPRVEGENTIYF,TGTGCCAGCTCACCACGGGTAGAGGGCGAAAACACCATATATTTT
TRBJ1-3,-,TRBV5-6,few,CASSLLSSGNTIYF,TGTGCCAGCAGCTTGTTGAGCTCTGGAAACACCATATATTTT
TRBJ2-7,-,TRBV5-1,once,CASGETGTYEQYF,TGCGCCAGCGGGGAGACAGGTACCTACGAGCAGTACTTC
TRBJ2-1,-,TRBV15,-,CATSRDKGGAETQGQFF,TGTGCCACCAGCAGAGATAAAGGGGGAGCGGAGACTCAAGGGCAGTTCTTC
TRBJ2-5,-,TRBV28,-,CASSSGQSAGETQYF,TGTGCCAGCAGTTCGGGACAGTCCGCGGGGGAGACCCAGTACTTC